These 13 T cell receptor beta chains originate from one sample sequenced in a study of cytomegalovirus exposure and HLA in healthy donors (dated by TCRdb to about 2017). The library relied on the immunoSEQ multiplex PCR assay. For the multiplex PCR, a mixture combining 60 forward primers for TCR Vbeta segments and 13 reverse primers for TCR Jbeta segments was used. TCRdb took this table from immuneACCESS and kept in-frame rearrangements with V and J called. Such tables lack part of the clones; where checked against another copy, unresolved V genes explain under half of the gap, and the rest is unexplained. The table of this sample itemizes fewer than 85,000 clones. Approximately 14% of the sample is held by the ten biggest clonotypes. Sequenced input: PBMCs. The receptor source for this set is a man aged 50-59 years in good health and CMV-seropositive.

In DNA form, the CDR3 reads TGCGCCAGCAGCTTGGGGGAGATGGGCGAGCAGTACTTC. Encoded protein: CASSLGEMGEQYF. The chain links TRBV5-1 to TRBJ2-7, with TRBD2 as a possible D gene (5 bases). V lost 0 bases and J 6 bases, leaving 10 bases between the germline ends. This CDR3 has 13 amino acids. Germline CDR1 reads SGHRS; CDR2 reads YFSETQ. Full variable domain (missing parts from reference TRBV5-1 and TRBJ2-7): KAGVTQTPRYLIKTRGQQVTLSCSPISGHRSVSWYQQTPGQGLQFLFEYFSETQRNKGNFPGRFSGRQFSNSRSEMNVSTLELGDSALYLCASSLGEMGEQYFGPGTRLTVT.

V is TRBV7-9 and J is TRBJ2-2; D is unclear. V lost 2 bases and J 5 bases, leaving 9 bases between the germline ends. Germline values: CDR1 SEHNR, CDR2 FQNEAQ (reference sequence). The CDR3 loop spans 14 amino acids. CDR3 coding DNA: TGTGCCAGCAGCTTATCGTATCAGACCGGGGAGCTGTTTTTT. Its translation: CASSLSYQTGELFF.

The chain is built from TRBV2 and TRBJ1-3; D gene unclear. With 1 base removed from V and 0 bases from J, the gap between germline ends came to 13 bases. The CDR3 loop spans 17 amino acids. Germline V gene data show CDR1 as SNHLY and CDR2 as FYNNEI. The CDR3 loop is CASSEEGGGSSGNTIYF. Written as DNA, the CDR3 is TGTGCCAGCAGTGAAGAAGGAGGCGGGAGCTCTGGAAACACCATATATTTT.

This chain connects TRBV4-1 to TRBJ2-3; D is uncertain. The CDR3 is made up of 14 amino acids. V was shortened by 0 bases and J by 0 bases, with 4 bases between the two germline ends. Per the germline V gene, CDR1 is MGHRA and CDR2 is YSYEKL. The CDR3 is CASSQDTSTDTQYF. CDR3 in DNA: TGCGCCAGCAGCCAAGACACTAGCACAGATACGCAGTATTTT.

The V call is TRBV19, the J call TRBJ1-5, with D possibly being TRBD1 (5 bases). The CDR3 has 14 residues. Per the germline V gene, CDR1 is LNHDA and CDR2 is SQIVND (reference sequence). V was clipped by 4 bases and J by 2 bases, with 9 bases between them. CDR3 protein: CASSTKQGNQPQHF. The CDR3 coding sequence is TGTGCCAGTAGTACAAAACAGGGCAATCAGCCCCAGCATTTT.

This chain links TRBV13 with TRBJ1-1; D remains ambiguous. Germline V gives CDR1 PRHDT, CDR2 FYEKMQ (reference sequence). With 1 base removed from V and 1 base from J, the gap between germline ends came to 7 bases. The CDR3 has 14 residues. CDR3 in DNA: TGTGCCAGCAGCTTAGTGGCGGAGAACACTGAAGCTTTCTTT. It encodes CASSLVAENTEAFF. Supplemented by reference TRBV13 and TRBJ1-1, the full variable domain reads AAGVIQSPRHLIKEKRETATLKCYPIPRHDTVYWYQQGPGQDPQFLISFYEKMQSDKGSIPDRFSAQQFSDYHSELNMSSLELGDSALYFCASSLVAENTEAFFGQGTRLTVV.

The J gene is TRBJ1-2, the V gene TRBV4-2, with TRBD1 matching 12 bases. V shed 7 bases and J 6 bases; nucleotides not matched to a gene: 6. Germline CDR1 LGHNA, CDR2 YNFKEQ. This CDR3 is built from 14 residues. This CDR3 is CASTGDRGRDGYTF. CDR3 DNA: TGTGCCAGCACCGGGGACAGGGGGCGCGATGGCTACACCTTC.

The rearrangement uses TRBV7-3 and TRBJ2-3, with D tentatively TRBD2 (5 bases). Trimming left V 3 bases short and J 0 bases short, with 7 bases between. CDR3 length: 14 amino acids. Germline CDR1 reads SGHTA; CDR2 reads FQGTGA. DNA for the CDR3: TGTGCCAGCAGCTTCCGGGGAAGCACAGATACGCAGTATTTT. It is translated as CASSFRGSTDTQYF. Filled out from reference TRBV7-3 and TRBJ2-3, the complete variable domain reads GAGVSQTPSNKVTEKGKYVELRCDPISGHTALYWYRQSLGQGPEFLIYFQGTGAADDSGLPNDRFFAVRPEGSVSTLKIQRTERGDSAVYLCASSFRGSTDTQYFGPGTRLTVL.

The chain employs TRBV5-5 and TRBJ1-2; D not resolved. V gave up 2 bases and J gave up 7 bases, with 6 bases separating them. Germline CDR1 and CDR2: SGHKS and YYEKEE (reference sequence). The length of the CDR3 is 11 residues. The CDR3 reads CASSFPGGYTF. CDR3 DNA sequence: TGTGCCAGCAGCTTCCCCGGTGGCTACACCTTC.

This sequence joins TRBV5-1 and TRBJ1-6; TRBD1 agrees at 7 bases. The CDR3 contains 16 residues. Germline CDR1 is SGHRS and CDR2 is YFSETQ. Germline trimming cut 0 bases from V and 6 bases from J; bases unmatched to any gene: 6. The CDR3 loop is CASSLAGTDPNSPLHF. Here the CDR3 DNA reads TGCGCCAGCAGCTTGGCTGGGACAGACCCTAATTCACCCCTCCACTTT.

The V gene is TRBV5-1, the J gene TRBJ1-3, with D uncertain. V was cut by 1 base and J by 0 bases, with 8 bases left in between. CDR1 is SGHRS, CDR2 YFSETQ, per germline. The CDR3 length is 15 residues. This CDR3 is CASSLYPSSGNTIYF. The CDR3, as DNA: TGCGCCAGCAGCTTGTACCCGAGCTCTGGAAACACCATATATTTT.

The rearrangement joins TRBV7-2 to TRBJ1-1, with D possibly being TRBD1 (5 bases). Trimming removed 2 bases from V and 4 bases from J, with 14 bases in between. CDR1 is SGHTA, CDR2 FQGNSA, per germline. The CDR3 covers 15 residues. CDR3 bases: TGTGCCAGCAGCTTACCCGGCCTCCAGGGCACTGAAGCTTTCTTT. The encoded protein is CASSLPGLQGTEAFF.

In DNA, the CDR3 is TGTGCCAGCAGCTGGGGACAGGATGACTCCGAAGCTTTCTTT. This translates into CASSWGQDDSEAFF. The rearrangement links TRBV7-3 to TRBJ1-1, with TRBD1 matching over 8 bases. J gave up 8 bases and V 4 bases, and 9 bases lay outside the gene matches. The CDR3 contains 14 residues. Per the germline V gene, CDR1 is SGHTA and CDR2 is FQGTGA.